Shown below are 18 T cell receptor beta chains from a single sample sequenced in a study of tumor and adjacent non-tumor tissue in lung cancer. TCRbeta libraries were built with three rounds of nested PCR, modified from ARM-PCR. TCRdb re-analysed the multiplex PCR reads in MiXCR, keeping a single row per CDR3 protein. The data contain approximately 140,000 distinct CDR3 sequences, around 65% of them singletons. No cell sorting was done before RNA was extracted from the tissue. Specimen: lung tumor tissue. The receptors derive from a man aged 55 to 70 with small cell lung cancer.

The chain links TRBV20-1 to TRBJ2-3; 7 bases map to TRBD2. The J segment lost 3 bases and the V segment lost 3 bases, leaving 9 bases of the junction unmatched. Germline CDR1 DFQATT, CDR2 SNEGSKA (reference sequence). The CDR3 runs to 15 residues. The CDR3 reads CSASKLSGTTDTQYF. CDR3 sequence (DNA): TGCAGTGCTAGTAAATTGAGCGGGACTACAGATACGCAGTATTTT.

Of note for this clonotype: The germline gene is not matched at one end of the junction; a read error may be the cause. The chain uses TRBV6-1 and TRBJ2-3; D is possibly TRBD2 (5 bases). The CDR3 covers 17 residues. Germline-derived CDR1 and CDR2 are MNHNS and SASEGT. The CDR3 loop reads CTSSESLEGVGTDTQYF. The CDR3 nucleotides are TGTACCAGCAGTGAAAGCCTAGAGGGAGTGGGCACAGATACGCAGTATTTT.

CDR3 in DNA: TGTGCCAGCAGCTCCCGGACACCGAATTCACCCCTCCACTTT. Translation gives CASSSRTPNSPLHF. This chain links TRBV13 with TRBJ1-6; tentatively, D is TRBD1 (5 bases). CDR1 is PRHDT, CDR2 FYEKMQ, per germline (reference sequence). The CDR3 is made up of 14 amino acids. The V and J ends lost 4 bases and 7 bases respectively, with 11 bases between them.

Worth noting for this clonotype: The final CDR3 position lacks the conserved phenylalanine or tryptophan, pointing to a likely read error. No DNA is shown, since the ends of the CDR3 on it are uncertain; the CDR3 is the one TCRdb lists. The chain uses TRBV11-2 and TRBJ2-5; the table's D call, TRBD2, has no DNA check behind it. CDR1 and CDR2 (germline): SGHAT, FQNNGV. The CDR3 contains 14 residues when both ends are counted. The CDR3 spells CASSLVRGRDTHYS.

The chain joins TRBV12-3 or TRBV12-4 to TRBJ2-5, with D possibly matching TRBD1 (6 bases). The V gene lost 5 bases and the J gene lost 1 base, with 11 bases spanning the gap. CDR3 size: 14 residues. The CDR3 coding sequence is TGTGCCAGCAGTCCAGGACAGATCCAAGAGACCCAGTACTTC. Protein: CASSPGQIQETQYF.

Note on this clonotype: Possible read error: a much larger clone is one base away. This chain uses TRBV5-8 with TRBJ2-2; either TRBD1 or TRBD2 may fit D (6 bases each). The CDR3 runs 16 residues. Germline V lookup: CDR1 SGHTS, CDR2 YDEGEE. The CDR3 protein is CASRDRSGGYTGKLFF. CDR3 DNA: TGTGCCAGCAGGGACAGAAGTGGGGGGTACACCGGGAAGCTGTTTTTT.

This clonotype was recorded at least ten times. The chain employs TRBV20-1 and TRBJ2-7; 7 bases map to TRBD2. The CDR3 loop spans 13 amino acids. V trimming: 6 bases; J trimming: 2 bases; junction bases outside the gene matches: 7. Germline V CDR1 and CDR2: DFQATT, SNEGSKA (reference sequence). In nucleotides, the CDR3 is TGCAGTGCGACCGGGACTACTCCCTACGAGCAGTACTTC. Amino acid sequence: CSATGTTPYEQYF.

This chain joins TRBV29-1 and TRBJ2-7; perhaps TRBD2 as D (6 bases). Germline CDR1 is SQVTM and CDR2 is ANQGSEA. This CDR3 spans 13 amino acids. The germline V and J ends were trimmed by 1 base and 6 bases, with 13 bases remaining between them. The CDR3 DNA reads as TGCAGCGTTGAAGGGGAGGTGGGAGGCGAGCAGTACTTC. Translated: CSVEGEVGGEQYF.

This clonotype was seen repeatedly, ten times or more. This rearrangement joins TRBV6-5 to TRBJ2-5; 7 positions agree with TRBD1. The CDR3 contains 15 residues. V was pared by 6 bases and J by 4 bases, with 11 bases of the junction left unmatched. Germline V gene data show CDR1 as MNHEY and CDR2 as SVGAGI. The CDR3 loop is CASSLLRTGRETQYF. In nucleotides, the CDR3 is TGTGCCAGCAGCCTACTCCGGACAGGCCGAGAGACCCAGTACTTC.

As concerns this clonotype: A single base separates this from a much larger clone, so it may be a read error. Since the CDR3 does not end with the conserved phenylalanine or tryptophan, this likely comes from a read error. The chain recombines TRBV20-1 with TRBJ2-5, with unresolved D. Trimming took 6 bases from V and 5 from J, leaving 13 bases between them. Germline V gives CDR1 DFQATT, CDR2 SNEGSKA (reference sequence). The CDR3 has 12 amino acids. CDR3: CSAMVDGETQYL. CDR3 coding DNA: TGCAGTGCAATGGTAGATGGGGAGACCCAGTACTTA.

A remark on this clonotype: The CDR3 end shows no conserved phenylalanine or tryptophan, and so a read error is likely. The rearrangement uses TRBV7-9 and TRBJ1-1; D possibly corresponds to TRBD1 (5 bases). CDR3 length: 11 residues. Germline assignment: CDR1 SEHNR and CDR2 FQNEAQ (reference sequence). Here the CDR3 reads CTSGGSTEAFY. The CDR3 DNA is TGTACCAGTGGGGGGTCCACTGAAGCTTTCTAT.

Only one count was recorded for this clonotype. The chain uses TRBV11-2 and TRBJ2-7; D is perhaps TRBD2 (5 bases). The CDR3 is made up of 13 amino acids. Germline-derived CDR1 and CDR2 are SGHAT and FQNNGV. Trimming cost V 7 bases and J 5 bases, with 15 bases left between them. This CDR3 is CASILTDCHEQYV. The DNA of the CDR3 is TGTGCCAGCATCTTGACGGACTGTCACGAGCAGTACGTC.

With respect to this clonotype: At one of its ends the junction is not consistent with the germline gene, which may arise from a read error. V gene TRBV12-3 or TRBV12-4 combines with J gene TRBJ2-2; possibly TRBD2 for D (5 bases). The CDR3 runs to 11 residues. The CDR3 nucleotides read TGTGCCAGCAGCGACACCGGGGAGCTGCTTTTT. It translates to CASSDTGELLF.

This clonotype was seen ten or more times. The V gene is TRBV6-2 or TRBV6-3, the J gene TRBJ2-1; D remains unclear. There are 13 residues in the CDR3. CDR1 and CDR2 from the germline V gene are MNHEY and SVGEGT. V dropped 6 bases and J dropped 10 bases, with 16 bases sitting between them. The CDR3 here is CASSRPNIREQFF. CDR3 coding DNA: TGTGCCAGCAGCCGACCAAACATACGGGAGCAGTTCTTC.

The V and J genes are TRBV11-2 and TRBJ2-1; D is ambiguous. V lost 7 bases to trimming and J lost 6 bases, with 19 bases between them. The CDR3 is 15 amino acids. From germline, CDR1 is SGHAT and CDR2 FQNNGV. The CDR3 region is CASITVGLLSNEQFF. The CDR3 nucleotides are TGTGCCAGCATCACAGTGGGCCTTCTCTCCAATGAGCAGTTCTTC.

The chain has TRBV7-2 and TRBJ1-2; possibly TRBD1 for D (5 bases). CDR3 length equals 11 residues. CDR1 SGHTA and CDR2 FQGNSA come from the germline V gene. Trimming cost V 5 bases and J 10 bases, with 11 bases left between them. CDR3 in amino acids: CASSQGDAYTF. In DNA, the CDR3 is TGTGCCAGCAGCCAAGGGGATGCCTACACCTTC.

This chain uses TRBV30 with TRBJ2-1; TRBD2 matches 7 bases. The CDR3 sequence is 13 residues long. The V gene end was trimmed by 3 bases and the J gene end by 7 bases; junction bases not matched to a gene: 6. The germline V gene has CDR1 GTSNPN and CDR2 SVGIG (reference sequence). The CDR3 is CAWSRTRGNEQFF. In nucleotides, the CDR3 is TGTGCCTGGAGCCGGACTAGGGGAAATGAGCAGTTCTTC.

Notes on this clonotype: This CDR3 fails to terminate in the conserved phenylalanine or tryptophan, so it likely reflects a read error. This chain links TRBV11-2 with TRBJ2-5; 10 bases line up with TRBD2. Trimming took 6 bases from V and 5 from J; bases not matched to a gene: 15. In germline, CDR1 is SGHAT, CDR2 FQNNGV. The CDR3 covers 17 residues. The DNA of the CDR3 is TGTGCCAGCAGTCCGCCGGGACAGGTAGCGGGAGGCGAGACCCAGTACCTC. Its translation is CASSPPGQVAGGETQYL.